This T cell receptor beta chain was recovered during a study of blood T cell repertoires in COVID-19. Across the whole study: T cells, B-cell-depleted T cells, or PBMCs supplied cDNA or gDNA.

Original data processing: By means of reference gene primer amplification, nucleated cell counts were estimated. TCRdb keeps only in-frame clones here, not all; method: immunoSEQ multiplex PCR. V and J calls plus clone size are reproduced from that table; the DNA served to infer D and trimming. Of 110,000 to 150,000 clones in the sample, roughly 78% were seen once. V lost 0 bases, J lost 1 base, and 7 bases lay in between. Germline-derived CDR1 and CDR2 are SGHRS and YFSETQ. The CDR3 contains 14 residues. With respect to this clone: Additional DNA sequences in this sample encode the identical CDR3.

Those enrolled, adults aged roughly 18 to 100 years, came from fewer than 25 US areas. Participant-given clinical history determined each cohort assignment. The TCR sequence derives from a woman aged 45-59 years who had recovered from COVID-19. This rearrangement joins TRBV5-1 to TRBJ1-1; no definite D call. Specimen: PBMCs or T cells enriched from blood (not recorded which). In DNA form, the CDR3 reads TGCGCCAGCAGCTTGGGCGGCGAGAACACTGAAGCTTTCTTT. Its translation is CASSLGGENTEAFF.